The next 17 T cell receptor beta chains were all read from a single sample in a study of blood T cell repertoires in COVID-19 (dated by TCRdb to the early 2020s). Libraries were built with the immunoSEQ multiplex PCR assay. Not all clones reach the TCRdb copy of this immuneACCESS table, which keeps in-frame sequences only. Checked studies attribute under half of the gap to unresolved V genes and leave the rest unexplained. The table for this sample lists over 90,000 clones; roughly nine tenths of them were counted only once. Under 3.5% of the sample rests with the top ten. Material: peripheral blood. All receptors come from a woman in her seventies with acute or convalescent COVID-19.

The chain combines TRBV2 with TRBJ2-2; no reliable D call. The germline V and J ends were trimmed by 8 bases and 6 bases, with 16 bases remaining between them. The germline gives CDR1 SNHLY, CDR2 FYNNEI. The CDR3 contains 14 residues. Written as DNA, the CDR3 is TGTGCCAGCTTTCGCGAGATCGATTCCGGGGAGCTGTTTTTT. This gives the protein CASFREIDSGELFF.

The chain is built from TRBV4-1 and TRBJ2-2; TRBD1 matches 8 bases. Germline values: CDR1 MGHRA, CDR2 YSYEKL. The CDR3 spans 17 residues. Germline trimming cut 4 bases from V and 2 bases from J; bases unmatched to any gene: 9. The CDR3 nucleotides read TGCGCCAGCAGCCCGCTCAAGGGACAGGTTAACACCGGGGAGCTGTTTTTT. This codes for CASSPLKGQVNTGELFF.

V and J are TRBV28 and TRBJ1-2; 9 bases are a match to TRBD1. CDR3 length: 13 amino acids. Germline assignment: CDR1 MDHEN and CDR2 SYDVKM. V gave up 6 bases and J gave up 4 bases; unmatched junction bases: 3. CDR3 coding DNA: TGTGCCAGCAGCCTGACAGGGGGCTATGGCTACACCTTC. This codes for CASSLTGGYGYTF.

The sample holds one count of this clone. The chain couples TRBV7-6 to TRBJ1-6, with D hard to call. From germline, CDR1 is SGHVS and CDR2 FNYEAQ. Deletions cut 5 bases from V and 7 bases from J, with 15 bases between. This CDR3 comprises 15 residues. The CDR3 reads CASSENRVTNSPLHF. The CDR3 DNA reads TGTGCCAGCAGCGAGAACCGGGTCACAAATTCACCCCTCCACTTT.

The chain couples TRBV6-1 to TRBJ2-5, with a possible D match to TRBD1 (6 bases). V lost 0 bases, J lost 4 bases, and 12 bases lay in between. The length of the CDR3 is 15 residues. Germline V gene sequence: CDR1 MNHNS, CDR2 SASEGT. This chain's CDR3 is CASSEAGTSLETQYF. The DNA for the CDR3 is TGTGCCAGCAGTGAAGCAGGGACAAGTTTAGAGACCCAGTACTTC.

This chain connects TRBV28 to TRBJ2-1, with D hard to call. The CDR3 is 15 amino acids. Trimming took 0 bases from V and 1 from J, leaving 7 bases between them. The V gene's germline CDR1 is MDHEN and CDR2 SYDVKM. The CDR3 DNA is TGTGCCAGCAGTTTATGGCCCGGGTCCTACAATGAGCAGTTCTTC. It codes for CASSLWPGSYNEQFF.

The count of this clone is one. This sequence joins TRBV27 and TRBJ2-3; 8 bases align to TRBD1. The ends lost 6 bases at V and 11 bases at J; junction bases unmatched: 10. From germline, CDR1 is MNHEY and CDR2 SMNVEV (reference sequence). This CDR3 has 13 amino acids. The DNA for the CDR3 is TGTGCCAGCAGGACTTCTGGACAGGGCATGCAGTATTTT. Its protein product is CASRTSGQGMQYF.

The chain joins TRBV27 to TRBJ1-5; weak D call: TRBD1 (6 bases). V dropped 6 bases and J dropped 4 bases, with 13 bases sitting between them. Germline assignment: CDR1 MNHEY and CDR2 SMNVEV (reference sequence). The CDR3 runs to 14 residues. CDR3 in amino acids: CASSLNRVNQPQHF. The CDR3 DNA sequence: TGTGCCAGCAGCCTAAACAGGGTAAATCAGCCCCAGCATTTT.

V usage is TRBV5-4 and J usage is TRBJ2-1; tentative D call: TRBD1 (6 bases). The length of the CDR3 is 13 residues. Trimming removed 2 bases at V and 7 bases at J, with 10 bases between. Germline CDR1 reads SGHNT; CDR2 reads YYREEE (reference sequence). The CDR3 bases are TGTGCCAGCAGCTTACAGGGTTTTAATGAGCAGTTCTTC. This translates into CASSLQGFNEQFF.

On this clone itself: The sample has other DNA sequences that encode this CDR3 too. The V call is TRBV6-5, the J call TRBJ2-7; TRBD2 is a possible D gene (6 bases). This CDR3 region has 13 residues. Germline-derived CDR1 and CDR2 are MNHEY and SVGAGI. Trimming shortened V by 5 bases and J by 3 bases, and 11 bases separated the two germline ends. The CDR3 loop reads CASSRTGDYEQYV. The CDR3 DNA sequence: TGTGCCAGCAGTCGGACGGGAGACTACGAGCAGTACGTC.

The chain recombines TRBV10-1 with TRBJ1-2, with a weak D call TRBD1 (5 bases). CDR1 and CDR2 (germline): WNHNN, SYGVQD (reference sequence). The CDR3 spans 13 residues. Between the trimmed V and J ends, which lost 7 bases and 3 bases, there was a span of 12 bases. The CDR3 loop is CASIGDSDYGYTF. CDR3 sequence (DNA): TGCGCCAGCATAGGGGATTCCGACTATGGCTACACCTTC.

The chain employs TRBV12-2 and TRBJ1-2; the listed D gene, TRBD1, was not tested against the DNA. TRBV12-2 is a known pseudogene. The CDR3 consists of 16 residues. DNA for the CDR3: TGTGCAGACCCCCGGGACAGGGGCTGGGCATTCTATGGCTACACCTTC. Translating gives CADPRDRGWAFYGYTF.

This chain joins TRBV28 and TRBJ1-3; no firm D call. This CDR3 is 13 amino acids long. Trimming took 10 bases from V and 2 from J, leaving 12 bases between them. CDR1 and CDR2 from the germline V gene are MDHEN and SYDVKM. This CDR3 reads CATVQLPGNTIYF. In nucleotides, the CDR3 is TGTGCCACTGTACAGCTGCCTGGAAACACCATATATTTT.

The chain employs TRBV6-6 and TRBJ2-3; D remains unclear. The CDR3 has 13 residues. Germline V gene sequence: CDR1 MNHNY, CDR2 SVGAGI (reference sequence). Trimming took 5 bases from V and 1 from J, leaving 7 bases between them. The CDR3 DNA reads TGTGCCAGCAGTGTACCAGGCACAGATACGCAGTATTTT. Translating it yields CASSVPGTDTQYF.

In the case of this clone: One junction end disagrees with the germline gene, perhaps due to a read error. The chain carries TRBV7-6 and TRBJ1-4; no clear D. The germline V gene has CDR1 SGHVS and CDR2 FNYEAQ. The CDR3 is 16 residues long. The CDR3 DNA sequence: TGTGCCAGCAGTTTAGGACGGAGCCAAACTAATGAAAAACTGTTTTTT. This gives the protein CASSLGRSQTNEKLFF.

J is TRBJ2-3 and V is TRBV5-1, with a tentative D call TRBD1 (6 bases). This CDR3 spans 14 amino acids. Germline lookup yields CDR1 SGHRS and CDR2 YFSETQ. V was cut by 4 bases and J by 3 bases, with 12 bases left in between. The CDR3 reads CASSPRTDTDTQYF. The CDR3, as DNA: TGCGCCAGCAGCCCAAGGACAGATACAGATACGCAGTATTTT. Combining the CDR3 with reference TRBV5-1 and TRBJ2-3 gives the whole variable domain KAGVTQTPRYLIKTRGQQVTLSCSPISGHRSVSWYQQTPGQGLQFLFEYFSETQRNKGNFPGRFSGRQFSNSRSEMNVSTLELGDSALYLCASSPRTDTDTQYFGPGTRLTVL.

This chain connects TRBV7-2 to TRBJ2-2; 8 bases match TRBD2. The length of the CDR3 is 15 residues. The ends lost 1 base at V and 3 bases at J; junction bases unmatched: 1. Germline V gene sequence: CDR1 SGHTA, CDR2 FQGNSA. CDR3 sequence reads: CASSLVGLDTGELFF. In DNA, the CDR3 is TGTGCCAGCAGCTTAGTGGGACTAGACACCGGGGAGCTGTTTTTT.